These T cell receptor beta chains were read from a single sample in a study of blood T cell repertoires in COVID-19. Produced via immunoSEQ multiplex PCR; TCRdb's table is partial and in-frame only. Of 650,000 to 800,000 clones listed, 75% to 90% are singletons. Material for sequencing was peripheral blood. These receptors were taken from a woman in her late teens or twenties with acute or convalescent COVID-19. CDR3s include the opening cysteine and the closing phenylalanine or tryptophan. A D gene is named only where the DNA matches it firmly. Where a row states a size, it is once, few, many or the class of an expanded clone; other rows omit it.

D,V,J,size,length,CDR3,DNA
TRBD2,TRBV19,TRBJ2-3,-,18,CASSIGIPTSGGADTQYF,TGTGCCAGTAGTATAGGCATCCCGACTAGCGGGGGGGCAGATACGCAGTATTTT
-,TRBV6-5,TRBJ2-5,-,14,CASSIRGIQETQYF,TGTGCCAGCTCTATCAGAGGGATACAAGAGACCCAGTACTTC
TRBD2,TRBV6-1,TRBJ2-1,-,15,CASSEEAGGPNEQFF,TGTGCCAGCAGTGAAGAAGCGGGGGGGCCCAATGAGCAGTTCTTC
-,TRBV19,TRBJ2-7,-,11,CASSKNGEKYF,TGTGCCAGTAGTAAAAATGGGGAGAAGTACTTC
TRBD1,TRBV27,TRBJ1-5,-,18,CASMTSGTGASTYQPQHF,TGTGCCAGCATGACTTCCGGGACAGGGGCCTCTACCTATCAGCCCCAGCATTTT
-,TRBV7-3,TRBJ2-2,once,15,CASSLWASGVGELFF,TGTGCCAGCAGCTTATGGGCGTCGGGGGTCGGGGAGCTGTTTTTT
-,TRBV18,TRBJ2-5,-,15,CASSPILDREETQYF,TGTGCCAGCTCCCCTATACTTGACAGAGAAGAGACCCAGTACTTC
TRBD1,TRBV12-3/TRBV12-4,TRBJ1-2,-,12,CASRGQGDGYTF,TGTGCCAGCAGAGGACAGGGGGATGGCTACACCTTC
-,TRBV5-6,TRBJ1-5,-,14,CASSSYQSNQPQHF,TGTGCCAGCAGCTCATATCAGAGCAATCAGCCCCAGCATTTT
-,TRBV2,TRBJ1-6,-,15,CASRDCCSYNSPLHF,TGTGCCAGCCGGGACTGTTGCTCCTATAATTCACCCCTCCACTTT